The 25 T cell receptor beta chains reported below all come from one sample, sequenced in a study of T cell repertoires and Cas9 in healthy adults. TCRdb's copy holds only in-frame clones and misses some; the assay was immunoSEQ multiplex PCR. Counted here are about 1,500 clones, approximately 93% occurring once; the ten biggest clones make up around 3.9%. Sequenced: SpCas9-reactive CD4+ effector T cells (CD137+, CD154-, CD25-, CD127+) from PBMCs; culture status not recorded. The receptors derive from a human donor in good health.

V gene TRBV5-6 combines with J gene TRBJ2-2; TRBD2 matches at 8 bases. CDR3 length equals 17 residues. V was pared by 3 bases and J by 1 base, with 8 bases of the junction left unmatched. Germline V gene sequence: CDR1 SGHDT, CDR2 YYEEEE. CDR3 protein: CASSSLTSDLNTGELFF. CDR3 DNA sequence: TGTGCCAGCAGCTCGTTGACTAGCGACTTGAACACCGGGGAGCTGTTTTTT.

V is TRBV5-4 and J is TRBJ1-3; D ambiguous. V was pared by 4 bases and J by 0 bases, with 5 bases between. This CDR3 comprises 13 residues. CDR1 SGHNT and CDR2 YYREEE come from the germline V gene (reference sequence). CDR3 coding DNA: TGTGCCAGCAGCACACCCTCTGGAAACACCATATATTTT. Translated: CASSTPSGNTIYF. Complete variable domain (other parts from reference TRBV5-4 and TRBJ1-3): ETGVTQSPTHLIKTRGQQVTLRCSSQSGHNTVSWYQQALGQGPQFIFQYYREEENGRGNFPPRFSGLQFPNYSSELNVNALELDDSALYLCASSTPSGNTIYFGEGSWLTVV.

The CDR3 DNA reads as TGCGCCAGCGGACGTGACGTGGACGAGCAGTACTTC. Its translation: CASGRDVDEQYF. This chain connects TRBV4-1 to TRBJ2-7; D not certain. CDR3 length: 12 residues. The V and J ends lost 8 bases and 5 bases respectively, with 13 bases between them. The germline gives CDR1 MGHRA, CDR2 YSYEKL.

The rearrangement uses TRBV5-4 and TRBJ1-2; possible D gene TRBD1, 5 bases. The V and J ends lost 0 bases and 7 bases respectively, with 19 bases between them. This CDR3 is built from 16 residues. CDR1 is SGHNT and CDR2 is YYREEE in the germline V gene (reference sequence). The CDR3 loop reads CASSLGGRIESSGYTF. The CDR3 nucleotides read TGTGCCAGCAGCTTGGGGGGCAGGATCGAGAGTTCTGGCTACACCTTC.

J is TRBJ2-3 and V is TRBV9; 11 nucleotides line up with TRBD2. CDR3 length: 16 residues. V lost 3 bases to trimming and J lost 6 bases; unmatched junction nucleotides: 9. Germline V gene sequence: CDR1 SGDLS, CDR2 YYNGEE. This CDR3 is CASSALAGGPGDTQYF. Here the CDR3 DNA reads TGTGCCAGCAGCGCATTAGCGGGAGGGCCTGGCGATACGCAGTATTTT.

The gene calls are TRBV7-2 and TRBJ2-6; D is possibly TRBD2 (5 bases). CDR1 is SGHTA, CDR2 FQGNSA, per germline. The CDR3 sequence is 17 residues long. V shed 1 base and J shed 2 bases, with 12 bases lying between them. The CDR3 DNA follows: TGTGCCAGCAGCTTAGTCTCGGGGTACCCTGGGGCCAACGTCCTGACTTTC. This codes for CASSLVSGYPGANVLTF.

The chain links TRBV14 to TRBJ1-1; D is ambiguous. V dropped 0 bases and J dropped 0 bases, with 2 bases sitting between them. CDR3 length: 13 amino acids. The germline V gene has CDR1 SGHDN and CDR2 FVKESK. The CDR3 reads CASSQELNTEAFF. In DNA form, the CDR3 reads TGTGCCAGCAGCCAAGAACTGAACACTGAAGCTTTCTTT.

This chain connects TRBV27 to TRBJ2-7, with no clear D. The CDR3 is 12 amino acids. Trimming took off 3 bases at V and 2 bases at J, with 5 bases between the two ends. Germline V gene sequence: CDR1 MNHEY, CDR2 SMNVEV (reference sequence). CDR3 nucleotides: TGTGCCAGCAGTTTGCTACCCTACGAGCAGTACGTC. The encoded protein is CASSLLPYEQYV.

This clone was recorded once. The chain carries TRBV28 and TRBJ2-3; D gene unclear. CDR1 is MDHEN, CDR2 SYDVKM, per germline. V was cut by 4 bases and J by 0 bases, with 17 bases left in between. The CDR3 has 17 residues. CDR3 sequence (DNA): TGTGCCAGCAGTTCCCCGTACCTTTTAGGTAGCACAGATACGCAGTATTTT. This codes for CASSSPYLLGSTDTQYF.

This chain uses TRBV30 with TRBJ2-5; D may be TRBD1 or TRBD2 (6 bases each). The CDR3 length is 11 residues. The V end was cut by 5 bases, the J end by 12 bases, with 16 bases between. From germline, CDR1 is GTSNPN and CDR2 SVGIG (reference sequence). Here the CDR3 reads CAWGGPAGEYF. CDR3 bases: TGTGCCTGGGGGGGGCCAGCCGGGGAGTACTTC.

V is TRBV27 and J is TRBJ1-4; 7 nucleotides line up with TRBD1. The CDR3 totals 17 residues. CDR1 MNHEY and CDR2 SMNVEV come from the germline V gene (reference sequence). V gave up 5 bases and J gave up 8 bases; unmatched junction bases: 17. In nucleotides, the CDR3 is TGTGCCAGCAGTCAGACAGGGAAAGGGTGGTACGGCGAAAAACTGTTTTTT. Translated, it gives CASSQTGKGWYGEKLFF.

In DNA, the CDR3 is TGTGCCAGCAGCCCTGAGGCCTCTAGCACAGATACGCAGTATTTT. Translated, it gives CASSPEASSTDTQYF. The chain joins TRBV7-2 to TRBJ2-3; D call uncertain. V lost 5 bases, J lost 0 bases, and 12 bases lay in between. Germline V gene sequence: CDR1 SGHTA, CDR2 FQGNSA. CDR3 length: 15 amino acids.

The rearrangement uses TRBV28 and TRBJ2-2, with 11 nucleotides matching TRBD2. The CDR3 has 21 amino acids. Germline loops: CDR1 MDHEN, CDR2 SYDVKM. J gave up 0 bases and V 6 bases, and 18 bases lay outside the gene matches. The CDR3 sequence: CASSSPLWASGGPTNTGELFF. In DNA, the CDR3 is TGTGCCAGCAGCTCCCCCTTGTGGGCTAGCGGGGGGCCTACGAACACCGGGGAGCTGTTTTTT. Drawing the rest from reference TRBV28 and TRBJ2-2, the complete variable domain is DVKVTQSSRYLVKRTGEKVFLECVQDMDHENMFWYRQDPGLGLRLIYFSYDVKMKEKGDIPEGYSVSREKKERFSLILESASTNQTSMYLCASSSPLWASGGPTNTGELFFGEGSRLTVL.

This clone was seen once. The chain recombines TRBV7-2 with TRBJ1-4; weak D call: TRBD1 (5 bases). Germline V gene sequence: CDR1 SGHTA, CDR2 FQGNSA. Trimming took 2 bases from V and 3 from J, leaving 19 bases between them. This CDR3 comprises 18 residues. The CDR3 sequence: CASSLIDIRQPSNEKLFF. The CDR3 DNA follows: TGTGCCAGCAGCTTAATTGACATCCGACAGCCTTCTAATGAAAAACTGTTTTTT.

The gene calls are TRBV14 and TRBJ2-7, with 9 positions matching TRBD1. There are 14 residues in the CDR3. Germline CDR1 SGHDN, CDR2 FVKESK. V was pared by 11 bases and J by 2 bases, with 10 bases of the junction left unmatched. The CDR3 nucleotides are TGTGCCCCCACACCGGGACAGGGTGCCTACGAGCAGTACGTC. Its translation is CAPTPGQGAYEQYV.

The chain carries TRBV7-3 and TRBJ1-1; no clear D gene. CDR1 SGHTA and CDR2 FQGTGA come from the germline V gene. The CDR3 has 14 amino acids. Trimming took 3 bases from V and 4 from J, leaving 12 bases between them. CDR3 sequence (DNA): TGTGCCAGCAGCTTGGGTCTGATCGGCACTGAAGCTTTCTTT. This codes for CASSLGLIGTEAFF.

This rearrangement joins TRBV11-2 to TRBJ2-2; D is unclear. Germline CDR1 reads SGHAT; CDR2 reads FQNNGV. V lost 0 bases, J lost 3 bases, and 8 bases lay in between. The CDR3 length is 15 residues. CDR3 DNA sequence: TGTGCCAGCAGCTTAGATGGTTCCGACACCGGGGAGCTGTTTTTT. Translated: CASSLDGSDTGELFF.

The chain couples TRBV28 to TRBJ2-4; 8 positions agree with TRBD1. There are 15 residues in the CDR3. The germline gives CDR1 MDHEN, CDR2 SYDVKM. With V trimmed by 6 bases and J by 3 bases, 7 bases remained unmatched. The CDR3 here is CASSPGGRVKNIQYF. CDR3 in DNA: TGTGCCAGCAGCCCAGGGGGCAGAGTCAAAAACATTCAGTACTTC.

The rearrangement links TRBV19 to TRBJ2-3, with 9 bases fitting TRBD1. The CDR3 contains 14 residues. Unmatched junction bases numbered 7, after V lost 5 bases and J lost 7 bases. Germline V gene data show CDR1 as LNHDA and CDR2 as SQIVND (reference sequence). The CDR3 region has the DNA TGTGCCAGTAGTGAGACAGGGGGGGTATATACGCAGTATTTT. Translation gives CASSETGGVYTQYF.

The sample holds a few counts of this clone. The chain links TRBV10-3 to TRBJ2-5; D possibly matches TRBD1 or TRBD2 (6 bases each). Germline V gene data show CDR1 as ENHRY and CDR2 as SYGVKD. Trimming pared 4 bases from V and 4 bases from J, leaving 13 bases between. The CDR3 has 14 residues. CDR3: CAISGWGAGETQYF. CDR3 DNA: TGTGCCATCAGTGGTTGGGGGGCAGGAGAGACCCAGTACTTC.

This rearrangement joins TRBV28 to TRBJ2-5, with D tentatively TRBD1 (6 bases). This CDR3 contains 17 residues. The V end lost 6 bases, the J end lost 4 bases, and 24 bases lay between the germline ends. CDR1 and CDR2 from the germline V gene are MDHEN and SYDVKM. The DNA of the CDR3 is TGTGCCAGCAGCCCTAAACCCCGGTGGGGGCGCGGAGAGACCCAGTACTTC. As protein: CASSPKPRWGRGETQYF.

The genes are TRBV19 and TRBJ2-3; possibly TRBD2 for D (5 bases). Trimming removed 5 bases at V and 4 bases at J, with 10 bases between. CDR1 and CDR2 (germline): LNHDA, SQIVND (reference sequence). The CDR3 has 13 residues. CDR3 protein: CASSLPSSDTQYF. The CDR3 region has the DNA TGTGCCAGTAGTCTGCCTAGCTCAGATACGCAGTATTTT.

The V gene is TRBV5-1, the J gene TRBJ1-1, with D hard to call. Germline V gene sequence: CDR1 SGHRS, CDR2 YFSETQ. This CDR3 has 13 residues. The V and J ends lost 3 bases and 0 bases respectively, with 6 bases between them. CDR3 nucleotide sequence: TGCGCCAGCAGCTCTAACATGAACACTGAAGCTTTCTTT. It codes for CASSSNMNTEAFF.

The chain links TRBV11-1 to TRBJ2-3; D is unresolved. The CDR3 is 16 amino acids. V was pared by 1 base and J by 1 base, with 12 bases between. Germline loops: CDR1 SGHAT, CDR2 FQDESV (reference sequence). The CDR3 sequence: CASSLGFGLGTDTQYF. CDR3 bases: TGTGCCAGCAGCTTAGGTTTCGGGCTTGGCACAGATACGCAGTATTTT.

CDR3 in amino acids: CASSTRDSGTEKLFF. The DNA for the CDR3 is TGTGCCAGCAGCACCCGGGACAGCGGTACTGAAAAACTGTTTTTT. This chain uses TRBV9 with TRBJ1-4, with 7 bases that match TRBD1. The germline V gene has CDR1 SGDLS and CDR2 YYNGEE. CDR3 size: 15 residues. V lost 4 bases to trimming and J lost 7 bases; unmatched junction nucleotides: 10.